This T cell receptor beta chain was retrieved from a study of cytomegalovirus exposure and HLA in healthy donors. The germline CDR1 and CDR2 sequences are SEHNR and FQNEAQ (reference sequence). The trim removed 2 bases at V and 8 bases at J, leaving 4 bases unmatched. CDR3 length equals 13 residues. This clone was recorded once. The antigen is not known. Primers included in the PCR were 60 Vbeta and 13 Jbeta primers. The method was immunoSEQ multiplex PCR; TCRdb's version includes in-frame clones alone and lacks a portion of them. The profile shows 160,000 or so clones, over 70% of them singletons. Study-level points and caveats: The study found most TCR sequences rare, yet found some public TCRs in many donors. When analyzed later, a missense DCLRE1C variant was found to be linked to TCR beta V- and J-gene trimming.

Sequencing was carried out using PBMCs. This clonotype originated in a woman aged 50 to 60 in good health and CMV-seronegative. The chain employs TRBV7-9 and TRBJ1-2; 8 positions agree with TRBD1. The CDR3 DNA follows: TGTGCCAGCAGCTTAATGACAGGGGAAGGCTACACCTTC. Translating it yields CASSLMTGEGYTF.